The T cell receptor beta chain under discussion was sequenced for a study of tumor-infiltrating lymphocytes in localized non-small cell lung cancer. Study-wide findings and caveats: Available tissue quantity limited TCR sequencing to a patient subset. No T-cell fraction difference was seen between IM1 and IM2 tumors.

V shed 9 bases and J shed 3 bases, with 12 bases lying between them. The CDR3 is 12 residues long. Of note for this clone: Its antigen remains unknown.

Produced via immunoSEQ multiplex PCR; TCRdb's table is partial and in-frame only. The sample consists of 6,000 to 8,500 clones, less than 75% of them appearing once. Sequencing used lung tumor tissue. The chain is built from TRBV23-1 and TRBJ2-7; maybe TRBD1 (5 bases). TRBV23-1 has ORF status, its function being uncertain. The TCR originated in a human donor with non-small cell lung cancer. The CDR3 reads CASPGSHYEQYF. Here the CDR3 DNA reads TGCGCCAGTCCAGGGTCCCACTACGAGCAGTACTTC.